The entry that follows covers one TCR beta chain sequence. Its binding antigen is unknown. Base qualities are not recorded, but no much larger clone differs from it by a single base. These data come from a study of PD-L1 blockade in urothelial cancer listed by TCRdb under 2017. Background on the whole study: All patients started therapy in about 2014 and received atezolizumab 1,200 mg intravenously every 3 weeks. About 85% of the roughly 29 patients were males with bladder-origin urothelial cancer, and about 65% of the 29 reported a prior smoking history. An ECOG performance status of 0 or 1 was recorded for the patients, and 0 to 3 prior chemotherapy regimens had been received by the patients. Blood samples were analyzed 3 weeks after the start of treatment (second dose) and 6 weeks after the start of treatment. Blood samples gave a median of around 140,000 T cells and approximately 80,000 unique TCRs, with a median clonality of approximately 0.078. The study was an exploratory multi-omic analysis of somatic, immune and clinical correlates of response to PD-L1 blockade with atezolizumab in urothelial cancer. Pretreatment tumor samples and matched peripheral blood, collected serially before and after atezolizumab treatment, underwent TCR sequencing. Progression-free survival longer than 6 months counted as durable clinical benefit, and TCR features were additionally tested against both progression-free and overall survival. In the same patients, pretreatment tumors underwent whole exome sequencing and RNA sequencing in addition to TCR sequencing. Some ten patients reached durable clinical benefit, while 20 to 25 patients did not. Pretreatment blood TCR-seq was available for 27 to 30 patients, at least one posttreatment blood collection was obtained for about 25 patients, and tumor TCR-seq was available for about 25 patients.

Synthetic TCR analog templates were spiked into each PCR so that absolute template abundance could be estimated from read counts. TCRbeta CDR3 regions were amplified from genomic DNA with bias-controlled V and J gene primers using the immunoSEQ assay. Sequencing of rearranged TCRbeta segments was performed at approximately 20X coverage. Per the original workflow: Clustering was used to correct sequencing errors, and CDR3s were annotated against IMGT to assign V, D and J genes. Only productive TCRbeta rearrangements were used in downstream analyses, excluding out-of-frame or stop-codon sequences. Clonality was calculated as one minus the Shannon entropy normalized by the log of the number of unique productive sequences. Clones differing between time points or between blood and tumor were identified using Fisher's exact test with Benjamini-Hochberg correction, with an adjusted p below 0.01 applied as the threshold. Sourced from immuneACCESS, this table was stored by TCRdb with only in-frame sequences that have V and J called. A share of the clones is absent; for the studies checked, an unresolved V gene accounts for under half, and the remainder has no known explanation. The V and J calls and clone size are taken from that table; D and trimming were inferred from the DNA. The sample profile shows tens of thousands of clones; about 80% of them were found once. The top ten constitute approximately 1.5% of the sample.

The sample's time point label, in plain terms: pretreatment peripheral blood. The cohort comprised fewer than 35 patients with locally advanced or metastatic urothelial carcinoma treated at Memorial Sloan Kettering on a trial protocol. Peripheral blood mononuclear cells were collected from each patient pretreatment and during treatment, giving between 1 and 8 total time points per patient. The Qiagen DNeasy Blood extraction kit was used to purify genomic DNA from total PBMCs and tumor samples. Collected pretreatment and during treatment, PBMCs were isolated and stored as previously described. From cysteine to phenylalanine, the CDR3 is 15 amino acids long. The kept DNA is CDR3 alone, 45 bases in frame from the first base. CDR1 and CDR2 are drawn from the germline V gene: SNHLY, FYNNEI. V lost 0 bases and J lost 4 bases; the stretch between them is 9 bases long. What the work shows at the level of the full study, not this receptor alone: Because of the small sample size (n ≈ 31) and the many exploratory analyses performed, the results are intended to be regarded as hypothesis-generating. At 3 weeks after the start of treatment, tumor-associated TCR clones in peripheral blood had expanded more in patients with durable benefit (n ≈ 20, p = 0.022). Improved progression-free and overall survival was associated with having pretreatment peripheral blood TCR clonality below the median.

The sequence came from a man aged 50-60 years with urothelial cancer. The chain was built from TRBV2 and TRBJ2-2, with the D gene uncertain. Sequenced material: PBMCs, taken around atezolizumab (anti-PD-L1) treatment. The DNA sequence is as follows: TGTGCCAGCAGTGAAGCGCTTCGGTTCACCGGGGAGCTGTTTTTT. Its translation reads: CASSEALRFTGELFF.